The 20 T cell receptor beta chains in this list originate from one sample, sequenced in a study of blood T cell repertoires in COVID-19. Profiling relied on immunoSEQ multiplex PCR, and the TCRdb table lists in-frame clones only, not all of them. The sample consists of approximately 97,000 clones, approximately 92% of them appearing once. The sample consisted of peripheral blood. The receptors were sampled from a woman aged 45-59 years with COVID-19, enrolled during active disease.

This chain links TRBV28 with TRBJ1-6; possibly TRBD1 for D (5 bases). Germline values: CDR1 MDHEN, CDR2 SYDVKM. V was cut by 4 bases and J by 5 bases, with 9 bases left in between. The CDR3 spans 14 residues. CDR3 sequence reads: CASSYDRHNSPLHF. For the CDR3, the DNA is TGTGCCAGCAGTTATGACAGACATAATTCACCCCTCCACTTT.

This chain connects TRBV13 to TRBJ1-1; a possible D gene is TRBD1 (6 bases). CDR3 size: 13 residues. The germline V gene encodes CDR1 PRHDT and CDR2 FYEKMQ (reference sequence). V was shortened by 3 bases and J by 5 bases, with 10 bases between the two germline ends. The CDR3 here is CASSLGGRTEAFF. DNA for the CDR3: TGTGCCAGCAGCTTGGGGGGGCGTACTGAAGCTTTCTTT.

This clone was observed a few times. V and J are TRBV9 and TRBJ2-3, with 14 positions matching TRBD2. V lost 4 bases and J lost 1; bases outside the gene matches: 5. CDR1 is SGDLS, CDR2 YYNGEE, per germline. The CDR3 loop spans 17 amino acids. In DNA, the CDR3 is TGTGCCAGCAGCTTTGGGACTAGCGGGGGTCGCACAGATACGCAGTATTTT. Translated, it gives CASSFGTSGGRTDTQYF.

The CDR3, as DNA: TGTGCCAGCAGTTACCGGGGTTCTCACGGCTACACCTTC. Translated, it gives CASSYRGSHGYTF. The chain is built from TRBV6-2 or TRBV6-3 and TRBJ1-2; D gene ambiguous. The CDR3 runs to 13 residues. Trimming cost V 2 bases and J 8 bases, with 12 bases left between them. Looked up from germline, CDR1 is MNHEY and CDR2 is SVGEGT.

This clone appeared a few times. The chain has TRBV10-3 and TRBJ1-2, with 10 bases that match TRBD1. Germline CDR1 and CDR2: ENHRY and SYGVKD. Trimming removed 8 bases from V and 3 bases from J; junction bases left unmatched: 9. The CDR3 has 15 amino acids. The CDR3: CAIEGGQGFDYGYTF. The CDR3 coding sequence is TGTGCCATCGAAGGGGGACAGGGGTTTGACTATGGCTACACCTTC.

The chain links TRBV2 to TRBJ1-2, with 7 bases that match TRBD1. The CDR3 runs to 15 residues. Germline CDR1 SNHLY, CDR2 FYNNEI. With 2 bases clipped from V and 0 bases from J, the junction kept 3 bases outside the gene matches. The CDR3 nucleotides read TGTGCCAGCAGTGAACGGGGGACAGCTAACTATGGCTACACCTTC. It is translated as CASSERGTANYGYTF.

The CDR3 loop is CASSPPGYQYF. The CDR3, as DNA: TGCGCCAGCAGTCCCCCGGGTTACCAGTACTTC. The chain has TRBV10-2 and TRBJ2-5; D unresolved. Trimming cost V 5 bases and J 10 bases, with 11 bases left between them. The CDR3 is 11 amino acids. CDR1 is WSHSY, CDR2 SAAADI, per germline.

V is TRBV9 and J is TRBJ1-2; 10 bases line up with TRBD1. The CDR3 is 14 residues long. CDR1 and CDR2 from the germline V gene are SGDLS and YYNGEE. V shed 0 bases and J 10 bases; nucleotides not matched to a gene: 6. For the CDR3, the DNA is TGTGCCAGCAGCGTAGGTGGGGACAGGGGTACCTACACCTTC. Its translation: CASSVGGDRGTYTF. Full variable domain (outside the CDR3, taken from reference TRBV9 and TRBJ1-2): DSGVTQTPKHLITATGQRVTLRCSPRSGDLSVYWYQQSLDQGLQFLIQYYNGEERAKGNILERFSAQQFPDLHSELNLSSLELGDSALYFCASSVGGDRGTYTFGSGTRLTVV.

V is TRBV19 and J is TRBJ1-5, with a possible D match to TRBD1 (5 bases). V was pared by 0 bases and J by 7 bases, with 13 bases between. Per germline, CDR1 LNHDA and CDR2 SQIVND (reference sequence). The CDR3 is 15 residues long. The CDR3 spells CASSIDGWGGQPQHF. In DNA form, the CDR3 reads TGTGCCAGTAGTATAGATGGTTGGGGGGGGCAGCCCCAGCATTTT.

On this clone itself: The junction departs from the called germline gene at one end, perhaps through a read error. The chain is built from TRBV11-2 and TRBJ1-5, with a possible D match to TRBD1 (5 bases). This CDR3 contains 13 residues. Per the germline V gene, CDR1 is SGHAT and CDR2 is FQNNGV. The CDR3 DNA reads TGTGCCAGCAGTTTAGGGAGGGGTCAGCCCCAGCATTTT. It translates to CASSLGRGQPQHF.

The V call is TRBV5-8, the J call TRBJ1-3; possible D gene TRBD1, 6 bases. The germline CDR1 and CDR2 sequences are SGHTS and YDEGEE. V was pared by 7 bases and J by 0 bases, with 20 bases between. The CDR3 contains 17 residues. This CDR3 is CASGQGDRPYSGNTIYF. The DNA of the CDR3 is TGTGCCAGCGGCCAGGGCGACAGGCCCTACTCTGGAAACACCATATATTTT.

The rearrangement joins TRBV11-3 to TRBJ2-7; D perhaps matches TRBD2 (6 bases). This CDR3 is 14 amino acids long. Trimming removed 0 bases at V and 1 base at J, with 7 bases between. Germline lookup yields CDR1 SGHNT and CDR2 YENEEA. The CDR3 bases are TGTGCCAGCAGCTTAGATGCGGGATCCTACGAGCAGTACTTC. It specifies CASSLDAGSYEQYF. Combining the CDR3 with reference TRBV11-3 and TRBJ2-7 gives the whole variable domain EAGVVQSPRYKIIEKKQPVAFWCNPISGHNTLYWYLQNLGQGPELLIRYENEEAVDDSQLPKDRFSAERLKGVDSTLKIQPAELGDSAVYLCASSLDAGSYEQYFGPGTRLTVT.

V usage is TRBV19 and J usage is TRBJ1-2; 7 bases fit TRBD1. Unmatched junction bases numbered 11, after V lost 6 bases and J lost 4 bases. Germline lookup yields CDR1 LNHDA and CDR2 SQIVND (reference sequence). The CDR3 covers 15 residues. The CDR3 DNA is TGTGCCAGTAGCCTCCCGGGACAGAGAATCTATGGCTACACCTTC. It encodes CASSLPGQRIYGYTF. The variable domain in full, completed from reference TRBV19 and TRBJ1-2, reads DGGITQSPKYLFRKEGQNVTLSCEQNLNHDAMYWYRQDPGQGLRLIYYSQIVNDFQKGDIAEGYSVSREKKESFPLTVTSAQKNPTAFYLCASSLPGQRIYGYTFGSGTRLTVV.

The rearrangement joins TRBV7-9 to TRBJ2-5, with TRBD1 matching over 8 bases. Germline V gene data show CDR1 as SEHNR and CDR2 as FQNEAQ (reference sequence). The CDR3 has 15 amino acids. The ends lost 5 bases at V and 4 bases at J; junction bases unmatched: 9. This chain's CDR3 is CASSPSRGLGETQYF. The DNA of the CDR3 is TGTGCCAGCAGCCCCAGCAGGGGGCTGGGAGAGACCCAGTACTTC.

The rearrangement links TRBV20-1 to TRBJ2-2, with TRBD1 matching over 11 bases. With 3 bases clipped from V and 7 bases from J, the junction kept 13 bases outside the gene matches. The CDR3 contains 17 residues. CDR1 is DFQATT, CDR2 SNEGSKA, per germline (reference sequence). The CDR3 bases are TGCAGTGCTAGTGGGCTGATAAAGGGACAGGGGGTCGGGGAGCTGTTTTTT. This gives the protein CSASGLIKGQGVGELFF.

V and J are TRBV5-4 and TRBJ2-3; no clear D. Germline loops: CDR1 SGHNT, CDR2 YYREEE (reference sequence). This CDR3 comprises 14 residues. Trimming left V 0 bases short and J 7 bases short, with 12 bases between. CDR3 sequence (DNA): TGTGCCAGCAGCTTGGAGGCGGTTTCGAATACGCAGTATTTT. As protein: CASSLEAVSNTQYF. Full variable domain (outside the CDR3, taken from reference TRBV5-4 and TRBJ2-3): ETGVTQSPTHLIKTRGQQVTLRCSSQSGHNTVSWYQQALGQGPQFIFQYYREEENGRGNFPPRFSGLQFPNYSSELNVNALELDDSALYLCASSLEAVSNTQYFGPGTRLTVL.

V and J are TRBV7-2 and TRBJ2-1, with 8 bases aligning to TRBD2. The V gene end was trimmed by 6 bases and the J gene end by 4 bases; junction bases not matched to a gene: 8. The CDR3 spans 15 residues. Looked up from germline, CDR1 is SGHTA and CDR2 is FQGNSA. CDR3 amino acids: CASRPPGGPYNEQFF. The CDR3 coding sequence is TGTGCCAGCAGACCTCCGGGGGGGCCGTACAATGAGCAGTTCTTC.

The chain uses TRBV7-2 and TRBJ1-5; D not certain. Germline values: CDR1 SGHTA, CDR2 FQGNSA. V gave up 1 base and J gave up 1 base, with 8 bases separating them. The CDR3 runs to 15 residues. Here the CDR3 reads CASSLGALSNQPQHF. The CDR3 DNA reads TGTGCCAGCAGCTTAGGGGCGTTAAGCAATCAGCCCCAGCATTTT.

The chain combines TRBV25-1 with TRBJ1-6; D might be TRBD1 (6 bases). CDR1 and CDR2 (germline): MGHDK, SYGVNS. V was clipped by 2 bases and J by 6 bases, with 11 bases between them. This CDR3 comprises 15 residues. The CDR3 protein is CASSEKTGFNSPLHF. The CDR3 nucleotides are TGTGCCAGCAGTGAAAAAACAGGGTTTAATTCACCCCTCCACTTT.

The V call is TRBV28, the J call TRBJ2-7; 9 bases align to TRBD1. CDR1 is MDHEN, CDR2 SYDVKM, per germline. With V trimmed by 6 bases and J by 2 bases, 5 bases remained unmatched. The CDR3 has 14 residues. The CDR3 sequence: CASRTGTGPYEQYF. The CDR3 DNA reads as TGTGCCAGCAGAACCGGGACAGGGCCCTACGAGCAGTACTTC.